This TCR beta chain was retrieved from a study of early T cells in non-severe SARS-CoV-2 infection. For the study at large: RNA in bulk from unsorted whole blood was sequenced, and chains were unpaired. Study-level points and caveats: Matching against VDJdb likely underestimated virus-specific expansions, favoring anti-spike CD8.

This clonotype was seen only a few times. Its cognate antigen is unknown. Molecules of cDNA were individually given unique molecular identifiers that were attached to them. TCRdb recomputed calls from the 5' RACE reads with MiXCR, one row per CDR3 protein. The table lists 70,000 or so distinct CDR3 sequences, roughly 13% of them singletons, with around an eighth in the top ten. The sequenced material came from whole blood. The receptor comes from an adult who was a healthcare worker with PCR-confirmed SARS-CoV-2 infection or an uninfected control (not recorded which).

CDR3: CASSLGAEGRSDEKLFF. The CDR3, as DNA: TGTGCCAGCAGCTTAGGGGCGGAGGGAAGAAGCGATGAAAAACTGTTTTTT. The rearrangement joins TRBV7-8 to TRBJ1-4; D is undetermined. Germline V lookup: CDR1 SGHVS, CDR2 FQNEAQ. The CDR3 has 17 residues. The V end lost 1 base, the J end lost 6 bases, and 18 bases lay between the germline ends.